This TCR beta chain originates from a study of cytomegalovirus exposure and HLA in healthy donors (TCRdb year 2017). Background on the whole study: An earlier analysis of approximately 640 of the donors reported about 250 Gb of sequence data and around 110 million unique TCR beta sequences from 150 million to 200 million T cells. An early release that covered roughly 600 HLA-typed donors contained around 300 gigabases of sequencing data and roughly 84 million unique TCR sequences. Among the roughly 390 genotyped donors, around 81% belonged to the genetic ancestry cluster associated with self-reported Caucasian donors. The study aimed to test whether cataloging public T cell receptors could reveal signatures of past pathogen exposure. The study used immunosequencing to profile the T cell repertoires of approximately 690 subjects and linked those repertoires to cytomegalovirus serostatus. Besides the first cohort of around 700 subjects, a separate validation cohort made up of over 100 different subjects was used. To predict cytomegalovirus infection status, the study brought together high-throughput TCR immunosequencing, statistical association of individual TCRs with disease status, and machine learning. A later analysis re-analyzed previously published TCR beta repertoires from roughly 630 donors and added high-resolution HLA genotyping to study TCR occurrence patterns. The later analysis used no new phenotypic data to find candidate immune exposures, relying instead on TCR beta sequences and their occurrence across donors. An earlier analysis of approximately 580 of the donors used high-throughput TCR beta sequencing to judge whether each TCR beta V gene segment behaved as functional or pseudogenic. Donor age, sex, ethnicity and CMV serostatus were compiled together with the repertoire data. A later genetic analysis took genome-wide SNP genotypes for 398 of the 666 donors and used that subset as a discovery cohort. Every discovery cohort repertoire had been produced on one sequencing platform. Class I and class II HLA loci were covered by the typing at four-digit resolution. Typing coverage differed by locus: A, B, C, DRB1 and DQB1 were typed in roughly 629-630 donors, DQA1 in about 510, DPA1 in around 580, and DPB1 in just under 480. Four or five DR-DQ haplotypes were handled as single units for association and clustering because linkage in the cohort was strong. Among about 410 genotyped donors of the cohort, an average of around 250,000 unique TCR beta nucleotide sequences was sequenced per donor, of which roughly 18% were non-productive. Overall study outcomes, separate from this receptor: CMV serostatus was the only immune exposure information available for the cohort. The classifier was reported to diagnose cytomegalovirus status with high specificity and sensitivity in both the original and validation cohorts. Assigning TCR associations to individual alleles was difficult when HLA alleles, especially DR and DQ, strongly co-occurred. According to a later analysis, most CMV-associated TCR beta chains appeared to be HLA-restricted, and the HLA associations seemed to be driven largely by CMV exposure. The sequencing pipeline was judged likely to have produced a cluster of highly shared sequence variants as a technical artifact. At a false discovery rate of 0.05, a later analysis linked around 15,000 TCR beta sequences to specific HLA alleles. A further reported finding was that TCR beta sequences accurately predicted the HLA-A and HLA-B alleles for most subjects in the first cohort. V-gene and J-gene trimming of TCR beta chains was associated with a missense DCLRE1C variant in a later genetic analysis, and the association was replicated in an independent cohort. The presence/absence analyses assumed that sequencing depth was roughly uniform across donors, and that assumption may not be true. A later analysis found that TCR association rates varied across HLA loci, with DRB1 alleles showing the most associated TCRs and HLA-C alleles the fewest. The authors suggested that the approach could potentially be generalized to other disease states and immunological phenotypes. Linkage disequilibrium might explain the correlated functional status among segregating V segments, but an unknown experimental factor could not be excluded. Most TCR sequences were observed very rarely across donors, whereas some public TCRs were present in many individuals. A later analysis reported that several top co-occurrence clusters appeared linked to parvovirus B19, influenza, CMV and Epstein-Barr virus. A total of 150 or so TCR beta chains were listed by the study as associated with cytomegalovirus. Because some donors lacked HLA typing at each locus, the association tests relied only on the typed subset. The earlier analysis of approximately 540 of the donors excluded some 15 rarely observed V segments, including chromosome 9 orphons, because counts were too low. In a later genetic analysis, fewer N-insertions in productive TCRs were reported among donors in an Asian-associated ancestry cluster than the roughly 640-donor mean. The cohort was sequenced for TCR beta chains only, and without alpha or paired-chain data the features that could be detected were limited. A few of the identified cytomegalovirus-associated TCR beta chains were confirmed in vitro to be specific for cytomegalovirus antigens. An earlier analysis of 450 to 750 of the donors showed that most TCR beta V segments appeared in productive rearrangements either about 87% or about 30% of the time, which broadly matched IMGT annotations. Compared with equally common non-associated chains, HLA-associated TCR beta chains in a later analysis were more clonally expanded and had lower generation probabilities.

The cohort comprised 710 or so healthy bone marrow donors. At the time of sampling, every cohort member was nominally healthy, though immune exposures that went unrecorded were likely present. The donor was CMV seronegative and belonged to the group of 380 or so seronegative cohort members. Every donor gave a peripheral blood sample, and the peripheral blood mononuclear cells from that sample were used for TCR beta sequencing. The Qiagen DNeasy Blood Extraction Kit was used to extract genomic DNA from the blood cell samples. Libraries came from the immunoSEQ multiplex PCR assay. For the multiplex PCR, a mixture combining 60 forward primers for TCR Vbeta segments and 13 reverse primers for TCR Jbeta segments was used. The CDR3 region of rearranged TCR beta genes was amplified from genomic DNA by a multiplex PCR assay. The amplified TCR beta libraries were sequenced on the Illumina HiSeq System as 87-base-pair reads. The source study handled its data this way. A later analysis tallied roughly 80 million unique TCR beta chains across the 550 to 850 repertoires, and approximately 9.9 million of those chains were shared by two or more donors. To remove PCR and sequencing errors, raw reads were error-corrected and collapsed into unique sequences using a nearest-neighbor algorithm that merged closely related sequences. Alignment of CDR3 sequences to IMGT reference sequences was used to assign V, D and J gene segments. Each retained sequence needed at least a six-nucleotide match to both a V gene segment and a J gene segment. Rearrangements were called productive when the CDR3 lacked stop codons and stayed in frame with V and J; all others were non-productive. Following IMGT convention, CDR3 was defined as the stretch from the second conserved V-encoded cysteine up to the conserved J-encoded phenylalanine. The earlier analysis of some 580 of the donors excluded any sequence lacking an unambiguous match to a single V gene segment. An earlier analysis of fewer than 750 of the donors called V segments functional above 56.7% productive rearrangements and segregating when the between-donor standard deviation exceeded 5%. To diagnose cytomegalovirus status from the catalog of TCR beta chain sequences, a statistical classification framework was built. In a later analysis, TCR nucleotide sequences were compared against IMGT/GENE-DB human TR gene sequences so that V and J genes could be assigned. In a later analysis, CDR3 sequences and most-parsimonious VDJ recombination scenarios were assigned using the TCRdist pipeline. In a later analysis, each TCR beta chain was defined by its CDR3 amino acid sequence together with its V-gene family, and reads without a unique V-gene family were excluded. A later analysis removed 592 highly shared, low-generation-probability nucleotide sequences to deal with suspected cross-contamination and a sequencing artifact. A later analysis calculated a clonal expansion index for each public chain from normalized within-repertoire ranks of inferred template counts. In a later analysis, generation probabilities were computed with a VDJ recombination model fitted to out-of-frame rearrangements, and the resulting probabilities were checked against IGoR. Hypergeometric tests were used in a later analysis to score TCR-TCR, TCR-HLA and TCR-CMV co-occurrence, with a repertoire-size bias correction applied to the TCR pairs. In a later analysis, false discovery rates were estimated by permuting HLA or CMV assignments 20 times. In a later analysis, co-occurring TCRs were grouped using DBSCAN, with TCRdist sequence similarity added in when clustering inside HLA-allele-positive subsets. For co-occurrence clustering, repertoires with fewer than 30,000 or more than 120,000 public chains were excluded, along with about five repertoires with anomalous nucleotide sharing. TCRdb obtained this table from immuneACCESS and retained in-frame rearrangements with V and J assigned. These tables miss some clones; where compared with another copy, unresolved V genes account for less than half of the shortfall, and the remainder is unexplained. Clone size and V and J calls were adopted from that table, with D and trimming inferred from the DNA. This sample holds some 95,000 clones; about 76% were observed only once. The ten most abundant clones make up less than 5% of the sample.

A word on this clone: Its antigen has not been determined. No much larger clonotype is one base removed from it; base qualities were not supplied.

Sequenced input: PBMCs. The TCR originated in a woman aged 35 to 49 in good health and CMV-seronegative.

In nucleotides, the sequence is TGTGCCAGCAGCTTACTAGCGGCCTACCAAGAGACCCAGTACTTC. Its coded protein is CASSLLAAYQETQYF. The V and J genes are TRBV7-2 and TRBJ2-5, with 7 bases matching TRBD2. The CDR3 measures 15 amino acids from cysteine to phenylalanine. Here the CDR3 DNA is all that survives: 45 bases in frame from base 1. Trimming takes 2 bases off V and 0 bases off J; junction bases not matched to a gene: 3. Via the germline V gene, CDR1 is SGHTA and CDR2 FQGNSA. Full variable domain (CDR3 extended with the reference TRBV7-2 and TRBJ2-5 proteins): GAGVSQSPSNKVTEKGKDVELRCDPISGHTALYWYRQSLGQGLEFLIYFQGNSAPDKSGLPSDRFSAERTGGSVSTLTIQRTQQEDSAVYLCASSLLAAYQETQYFGPGTRLLVL.